Following are 27 T cell receptor beta chains from one sample sequenced in a study of T cells in Graves' hyperthyroidism and ophthalmopathy. There were TCR beta CDR3 regions amplified from RNA transcripts. With the HTBI primer set, the TCR CDR3 went through a first round of RT-PCR. Via MiXCR, TCRdb re-called the multiplex PCR reads, giving one row per CDR3 protein. The sample records hundreds of thousands of distinct CDR3 sequences, more than 15% being singletons. Sequenced: blood. These receptors all stem from a middle-aged woman with Graves' ophthalmopathy.

The V and J genes are TRBV5-5 and TRBJ2-7; 7 bases are shared with TRBD1. This CDR3 contains 16 residues. Unmatched junction bases numbered 10, after V lost 4 bases and J lost 0 bases. CDR1 is SGHKS, CDR2 YYEKEE, per germline (reference sequence). CDR3 nucleotide sequence: TGTGCCAGCAGCCTGAAGATCGGGACAGTCTCCTACGAGCAGTACTTC. This translates into CASSLKIGTVSYEQYF.

The chain combines TRBV20-1 with TRBJ1-2; D unclear. The germline CDR1 and CDR2 sequences are DFQATT and SNEGSKA (reference sequence). Trimming took 0 bases from V and 4 from J, leaving 9 bases between them. The CDR3 is 13 amino acids. Here the CDR3 DNA reads TGCAGTGCTAGAGACATTGAGACCTATGGCTACACCTTC. Its translation: CSARDIETYGYTF.

This rearrangement joins TRBV12-3 or TRBV12-4 to TRBJ2-3, with 9 bases aligning to TRBD2. V gave up 3 bases and J gave up 1 base; unmatched junction bases: 2. This CDR3 is built from 15 residues. The CDR3 region is CASSFGTSRTDTQYF. In DNA, the CDR3 is TGTGCCAGCAGTTTTGGGACTAGCCGCACAGATACGCAGTATTTT.

The sample holds many counts of this clonotype. The chain combines TRBV2 with TRBJ2-6, with D possibly called TRBD1 or TRBD2 (7 bases each). The CDR3 consists of 19 residues. V lost 6 bases and J 0 bases, leaving 21 bases between the germline ends. CDR1 SNHLY and CDR2 FYNNEI come from the germline V gene. The CDR3 protein is CASSRQGGARSSGANVLTF. CDR3 in DNA: TGTGCCAGCAGCCGACAGGGAGGGGCGAGGAGCTCTGGGGCCAACGTCCTGACTTTC.

This clonotype was counted only a few times. The chain employs TRBV20-1 and TRBJ2-7; D is unclear. The CDR3 extends over 14 amino acids. Trimming removed 0 bases from V and 2 bases from J, with 11 bases in between. Germline CDR1 and CDR2: DFQATT and SNEGSKA (reference sequence). The CDR3 here is CSAREPIPTYEQYF. CDR3 coding DNA: TGCAGTGCTAGAGAACCCATACCAACCTACGAGCAGTACTTC.

The chain joins TRBV7-9 to TRBJ1-1; 7 bases map to TRBD1. J lost 4 bases, V lost 4 bases, and 9 bases had no gene match. The V gene's germline CDR1 is SEHNR and CDR2 FQNEAQ (reference sequence). The CDR3 runs to 15 residues. The CDR3 here is CASSYDRDGITEAFF. Here the CDR3 DNA reads TGTGCCAGCAGCTACGACAGGGACGGCATCACTGAAGCTTTCTTT.

This clonotype was seen ten or more times. The rearrangement uses TRBV28 and TRBJ1-2; 7 bases fit TRBD1. Trimming cost V 3 bases and J 4 bases; bases outside gene matches: 5. This CDR3 spans 14 amino acids. Germline CDR1 reads MDHEN; CDR2 reads SYDVKM. The CDR3: CASSFDRAAYGYTF. The CDR3 DNA reads as TGTGCCAGCAGTTTCGACAGGGCTGCCTATGGCTACACCTTC.

The chain carries TRBV20-1 and TRBJ1-1; D call uncertain. Germline V lookup: CDR1 DFQATT, CDR2 SNEGSKA (reference sequence). V lost 3 bases, J lost 10 bases, and 21 bases lay in between. The CDR3 has 14 residues. The CDR3 loop reads CSASPEVVVLGAFF. The CDR3 DNA sequence: TGCAGTGCTAGTCCAGAGGTTGTCGTTCTCGGAGCTTTCTTT.

This clonotype has a count of ten or more. The rearrangement joins TRBV20-1 to TRBJ1-1, with TRBD1 as a possible D gene (5 bases). The germline gives CDR1 DFQATT, CDR2 SNEGSKA (reference sequence). The CDR3 loop spans 15 amino acids. V shed 0 bases and J shed 3 bases, with 14 bases lying between them. In DNA, the CDR3 is TGCAGTGCTAGAGATTCACTCAGGGATTACACTGAAGCTTTCTTT. Amino acid sequence: CSARDSLRDYTEAFF.

Only a few counts were recorded for this clonotype. The chain couples TRBV7-3 to TRBJ2-2; the D is unclear. The germline V gene encodes CDR1 SGHTA and CDR2 FQGTGA. The germline V and J ends were trimmed by 1 base and 4 bases, with 7 bases remaining between them. This CDR3 is 14 amino acids long. The DNA for the CDR3 is TGTGCCAGCAGCTTAATTTGGGGCACCGGGGAGCTGTTTTTT. This translates into CASSLIWGTGELFF. Together with reference TRBV7-3 and TRBJ2-2, the CDR3 gives the full variable domain: GAGVSQTPSNKVTEKGKYVELRCDPISGHTALYWYRQSLGQGPEFLIYFQGTGAADDSGLPNDRFFAVRPEGSVSTLKIQRTERGDSAVYLCASSLIWGTGELFFGEGSRLTVL.

This clonotype was counted at least ten times. The chain couples TRBV2 to TRBJ2-1; no reliable D call. Germline CDR1 reads SNHLY; CDR2 reads FYNNEI. The CDR3 loop spans 10 amino acids. Between the trimmed V and J ends, which lost 3 bases and 9 bases, there was a span of 3 bases. The CDR3 bases are TGTGCCAGCAGTGATTCTGAGCAGTTCTTC. Its protein product is CASSDSEQFF.

This clonotype was detected many times. The J gene is TRBJ1-1, the V gene TRBV29-1, with D tentatively TRBD1 (5 bases). This CDR3 comprises 12 residues. Looked up from germline, CDR1 is SQVTM and CDR2 is ANQGSEA. V shed 3 bases and J shed 4 bases, with 9 bases lying between them. The CDR3 loop is CSVDRVVTEAFF. Written as DNA, the CDR3 is TGCAGCGTTGACAGGGTGGTCACTGAAGCTTTCTTT.

This clonotype was recorded at least ten times. This chain connects TRBV6-1 to TRBJ2-5; 8 nucleotides align to TRBD2. The germline V gene has CDR1 MNHNS and CDR2 SASEGT. Germline trimming cut 7 bases from V and 9 bases from J; bases unmatched to any gene: 13. The CDR3 spans 14 residues. CDR3 nucleotide sequence: TGTGCCAGCACCAATCCAGGGACTAGGGGTGCCCAGTACTTC. Its translation is CASTNPGTRGAQYF.

V usage is TRBV6-1 and J usage is TRBJ1-1, with TRBD1 matching 7 bases. The V segment lost 2 bases and the J segment 11 bases; nucleotides outside the gene matches: 11. CDR1 and CDR2 from the germline V gene are MNHNS and SASEGT. This CDR3 is 14 amino acids long. CDR3: CASSEPRLGQAAFF. The CDR3, as DNA: TGTGCCAGCAGTGAACCGAGGTTAGGACAGGCGGCTTTCTTT.

This clonotype was counted a few times. V is TRBV30 and J is TRBJ1-6, with D perhaps TRBD1 (5 bases). V lost 3 bases and J 4 bases, leaving 22 bases between the germline ends. The CDR3 sequence is 18 residues long. Per germline, CDR1 GTSNPN and CDR2 SVGIG (reference sequence). The CDR3 loop reads CAWSASPGRGAYNSPLHF. Here the CDR3 DNA reads TGTGCCTGGAGCGCGTCTCCGGGACGGGGAGCGTATAATTCACCCCTCCACTTT.

This clonotype has at least ten counts. The chain joins TRBV11-3 to TRBJ2-1; D is ambiguous. The CDR3 is 13 residues long. V gave up 0 bases and J gave up 5 bases, with 5 bases separating them. Germline V gene sequence: CDR1 SGHNT, CDR2 YENEEA. CDR3 residues: CASSLDEDNEQFF. Written as DNA, the CDR3 is TGTGCCAGCAGCTTAGATGAGGACAATGAGCAGTTCTTC.

This clonotype was counted ten times or more. The J gene is TRBJ1-1, the V gene TRBV7-8, with TRBD1 as a possible D gene (6 bases). This CDR3 is 16 amino acids long. The germline V gene has CDR1 SGHVS and CDR2 FQNEAQ. V was trimmed by 5 bases and J by 0 bases, leaving 16 bases between them. CDR3 bases: TGTGCCAGCAGCCAAAGGTCCGGGACACTGAACACTGAAGCTTTCTTT. This translates into CASSQRSGTLNTEAFF.

There are many counts of this clonotype. The chain combines TRBV28 with TRBJ2-7; no clear D. V gave up 4 bases and J gave up 6 bases, with 19 bases separating them. CDR3 size: 15 residues. Germline V CDR1 and CDR2: MDHEN, SYDVKM. The CDR3 region has the DNA TGTGCCAGCAGTTCCATAGACCGCGACCGAAGCGAGCAGTACTTC. The encoded protein is CASSSIDRDRSEQYF.

This clonotype appeared many times. The chain recombines TRBV18 with TRBJ1-5, with 8 positions matching TRBD1. This CDR3 has 15 residues. The ends lost 3 bases at V and 2 bases at J; junction bases unmatched: 3. Germline-derived CDR1 and CDR2 are KGHSH and LQKENI. The CDR3 region has the DNA TGTGCCAGCTCACCGACAGGGGCTGGCAATCAGCCCCAGCATTTT. Translation gives CASSPTGAGNQPQHF. Full variable domain (remainder filled in from reference TRBV18 and TRBJ1-5): NAGVMQNPRHLVRRRGQEARLRCSPMKGHSHVYWYRQLPEEGLKFMVYLQKENIIDESGMPKERFSAEFPKEGPSILRIQQVVRGDSAAYFCASSPTGAGNQPQHFGDGTRLSIL.

This clonotype has at least ten counts. The chain has TRBV20-1 and TRBJ2-3, with D uncertain. This CDR3 comprises 14 residues. V was cut by 1 base and J by 4 bases, with 12 bases left in between. Germline CDR1 and CDR2: DFQATT and SNEGSKA (reference sequence). Here the CDR3 reads CSARARRLADTQYF. DNA of the CDR3: TGCAGTGCTAGAGCACGGCGGTTAGCAGATACGCAGTATTTT.

This clonotype appeared many times. This rearrangement joins TRBV27 to TRBJ1-6; D is unclear. The V end lost 4 bases, the J end lost 0 bases, and 4 bases lay between the germline ends. CDR1 and CDR2 from the germline V gene are MNHEY and SMNVEV (reference sequence). CDR3 size: 14 residues. The CDR3, as DNA: TGTGCCAGCAGTTATAGCTCCTATAATTCACCCCTCCACTTT. Translating gives CASSYSSYNSPLHF.

The V call is TRBV20-1, the J call TRBJ2-3; the D call may be TRBD1 or TRBD2 (6 bases each). Per germline, CDR1 DFQATT and CDR2 SNEGSKA (reference sequence). The CDR3 totals 19 residues. V was clipped by 3 bases and J by 2 bases, with 27 bases between them. CDR3 in amino acids: CSARGGGGGWDHYTDTQYF. The CDR3 DNA reads TGCAGTGCTAGGGGCGGTGGAGGGGGTTGGGACCATTACACAGATACGCAGTATTTT.

The rearrangement links TRBV6-2 or TRBV6-3 to TRBJ1-5; TRBD1 agrees at 9 bases. V dropped 5 bases and J dropped 2; count of bases not matched to a gene: 13. Germline V gives CDR1 MNHEY, CDR2 SVGEGT. CDR3 length equals 18 residues. CDR3 DNA: TGTGCCAGCAGTGCTCTCCCGGGACAGGGACGGCGCAATCAGCCCCAGCATTTT. Amino acid sequence: CASSALPGQGRRNQPQHF.

This clonotype was seen many times. This chain uses TRBV28 with TRBJ1-5; 8 bases line up with TRBD1. Trimming at V came to 2 bases and at J to 4 bases, leaving 7 bases not matched to a gene. In germline, CDR1 is MDHEN, CDR2 SYDVKM. The CDR3 runs 16 residues. For the CDR3, the DNA is TGTGCCAGCAGTTTAAGAAGGCAGGGGGCAAATCAGCCCCAGCATTTT. Amino acid sequence: CASSLRRQGANQPQHF.

This clonotype has more than one count but fewer than ten. The chain couples TRBV7-9 to TRBJ2-1; 8 positions match TRBD2. The CDR3 runs to 13 residues. The V and J ends lost 8 bases and 8 bases, in that order; junction bases with no gene match: 8. Germline CDR1 is SEHNR and CDR2 is FQNEAQ (reference sequence). CDR3 sequence reads: CASDGGRMDEQFF. The CDR3 nucleotides read TGTGCCAGCGACGGCGGGAGGATGGATGAGCAGTTCTTC.

This clonotype was seen at least ten times. This sequence joins TRBV10-1 and TRBJ2-3, with D hard to call. This CDR3 region has 14 residues. Germline lookup yields CDR1 WNHNN and CDR2 SYGVQD (reference sequence). The germline V and J ends were trimmed by 3 bases and 0 bases, with 7 bases remaining between them. This chain's CDR3 is CASSDRYSTDTQYF. DNA for the CDR3: TGCGCCAGCAGTGACCGCTACAGCACAGATACGCAGTATTTT.

This sequence joins TRBV2 and TRBJ1-5; weak D call: TRBD1 (5 bases). The CDR3 is 11 residues long. Looked up from germline, CDR1 is SNHLY and CDR2 is FYNNEI. Trimming left V 4 bases short and J 13 bases short, with 11 bases between. CDR3 bases: TGTGCCAGCAGTGGGGACTCTAAACAGCATTTT. Encoded protein: CASSGDSKQHF.